The entry that follows covers one TCR beta chain sequence. The antigen remains undetermined. Using immunoSEQ multiplex PCR, the repertoire was profiled, and TCRdb retains in-frame clones only, with some absent. Of about 33,000 clones listed, around 90% are singletons. As for time point: new active TB diagnosis, blood taken before or within 7 days of starting treatment. Unsorted cryopreserved PBMC were sequenced, averaging about 92,000 T cells per clinical donor. This sample was taken from a study of T cells in tuberculosis. The V gene's germline CDR1 is SQVTM and CDR2 ANQGSEA. V shed 4 bases, J shed 5 bases, and the junction held 8 bases outside the gene matches. The CDR3 extends over 14 amino acids. Study-level points and caveats: Shorter CDR3-alpha in active tuberculosis partly drove smaller distances.

The clonotype was recovered from an adult with tuberculosis. Some clones in this sample may be carry-over from other donors' samples. V is TRBV29-1 and J is TRBJ1-5, with TRBD1 matching 7 bases. The sequencing used PBMCs, collected at tuberculosis diagnosis. CDR3 in amino acids: CSVVQGGVDQPQHF. The CDR3 region has the DNA TGCAGCGTTGTTCAGGGGGGCGTGGATCAGCCCCAGCATTTT.